Below, 7 T cell receptor beta chains from the same sample are listed, as sequenced in a study of shared clonotypes between healthy human individuals. Some clones are missing from TCRdb's copy, which holds only in-frame ones; the method was immunoSEQ multiplex PCR. The sample shows approximately 1,000,000 clones, 60% to 80% of them seen only once. Sequenced: memory CD4+ T cells from PBMCs. Subset described: CD45RA-negative fraction. The receptors stem from a young man in good health. Some clones in this sample may be carry-over from other donors' samples.

The rearrangement links TRBV7-2 to TRBJ2-1, with 12 bases that match TRBD2. The CDR3 is 16 amino acids. V lost 0 bases to trimming and J lost 5 bases; unmatched junction nucleotides: 2. Per germline, CDR1 SGHTA and CDR2 FQGNSA. CDR3 sequence reads: CASSLALAGGHNEQFF. The CDR3 DNA follows: TGTGCCAGCAGCTTAGCCCTAGCGGGAGGGCACAATGAGCAGTTCTTC.

CDR3 amino acids: CASNLSGAATYEQYF. The CDR3 DNA sequence: TGTGCCAGCAACCTCTCGGGGGCAGCTACCTACGAGCAGTACTTC. The chain carries TRBV6-1 and TRBJ2-7; either TRBD1 or TRBD2 may fit D (6 bases each). The germline V gene encodes CDR1 MNHNS and CDR2 SASEGT. V dropped 7 bases and J dropped 2 bases, with 18 bases sitting between them. The CDR3 has 15 residues.

The rearrangement links TRBV29-1 to TRBJ1-1; no clear D. Trimming cost V 6 bases and J 0 bases, with 8 bases left between them. The CDR3 is made up of 12 amino acids. Germline lookup yields CDR1 SQVTM and CDR2 ANQGSEA. The CDR3 DNA reads as TGCAGCGTCCCTGGGTTGAACACTGAAGCTTTCTTT. Translation: CSVPGLNTEAFF.

This chain uses TRBV15 with TRBJ1-2; TRBD1 matches 7 bases. This CDR3 is 14 amino acids long. Trimming at V came to 7 bases and at J to 9 bases, leaving 14 bases not matched to a gene. Per the germline V gene, CDR1 is LNHNV and CDR2 is YYDKDF (reference sequence). The CDR3 region is CATTPTGSPWSYTF. In nucleotides, the CDR3 is TGTGCCACCACCCCGACAGGGTCCCCCTGGAGCTACACCTTC. Full variable domain (rest looked up from reference TRBV15 and TRBJ1-2): DAMVIQNPRYQVTQFGKPVTLSCSQTLNHNVMYWYQQKSSQAPKLLFHYYDKDFNNEADTPDNFQSRRPNTSFCFLDIRSPGLGDTAMYLCATTPTGSPWSYTFGSGTRLTVV.

In nucleotides, the CDR3 is TGTGCCAGCAGCTCAGGGGTCCTAACCACTGAAGCTTTCTTT. As protein: CASSSGVLTTEAFF. This chain connects TRBV7-8 to TRBJ1-1; possible D gene TRBD1, 6 bases. Trimming left V 4 bases short and J 4 bases short, with 13 bases between. Looked up from germline, CDR1 is SGHVS and CDR2 is FQNEAQ. The CDR3 spans 14 residues.

The chain uses TRBV29-1 and TRBJ2-1; unclear D gene. The ends were cut back, 3 bases at V and 14 bases at J, with 11 bases in the middle. This CDR3 has 10 residues. Germline-derived CDR1 and CDR2 are SQVTM and ANQGSEA. Here the CDR3 DNA reads TGCAGCGTTGACGAGCCTACCAAGTTCTTC. This sequence encodes CSVDEPTKFF.

This chain uses TRBV6-5 with TRBJ2-3; 9 bases fit TRBD2. Trimming at V came to 4 bases and at J to 0 bases, leaving 5 bases not matched to a gene. The CDR3 has 16 residues. Looked up from germline, CDR1 is MNHEY and CDR2 is SVGAGI. Here the CDR3 reads CASSSGGRGSTDTQYF. The CDR3 bases are TGTGCCAGCAGTTCGGGCGGGAGGGGCAGCACAGATACGCAGTATTTT.